The clone carrying this TCR beta chain came up many times. Researchers amplified the TCR beta CDR3 regions from RNA transcripts. The primer set for the first-round RT-PCR of the TCR CDR3 was HTBI. TCRdb fed the multiplex PCR reads into MiXCR, producing one record per CDR3 protein. The sample contains about 720,000 distinct CDR3 sequences, over 15% of which appear only once. This sample is part of a study of T cells in Graves' hyperthyroidism and ophthalmopathy. Germline V gene sequence: CDR1 KGHSH, CDR2 LQKENI. V was trimmed by 2 bases and J by 1 base, leaving 11 bases between them. This CDR3 is built from 15 residues.

This rearrangement joins TRBV18 to TRBJ1-1; TRBD1 is a possible D gene (6 bases). The material sequenced was blood. This receptor was taken from a man younger than 30 with Graves' hyperthyroidism. The CDR3 loop is CASSPTTGSNTEAFF. CDR3 sequence (DNA): TGTGCCAGCTCACCAACGACAGGTTCGAACACTGAAGCTTTCTTT.